Below, one TCR beta chain is given with its context. The trim removed 0 bases at V and 1 base at J, leaving 5 bases unmatched. This CDR3 is 16 amino acids long. The germline CDR1 and CDR2 sequences are SGHRS and YFSETQ. TCR beta CDR3 regions were amplified from RNA transcripts. A set of HTBI primers served as the primers for a first-round RT-PCR of the TCR CDR3. MiXCR, run by TCRdb on the multiplex PCR reads, gives a single entry per CDR3 protein. The sample has more than 300,000 distinct CDR3 sequences, roughly a sixth seen once; the top ten hold 34%. This sample stems from a study of T cells in Graves' hyperthyroidism and ophthalmopathy.

The receptor's source is a young woman with Graves' hyperthyroidism that later progressed to Graves' ophthalmopathy. The V and J genes are TRBV5-1 and TRBJ2-5; 8 nucleotides align to TRBD2. Sequenced: blood. As DNA, the CDR3 is TGCGCCAGCAGCTTGGCTCGGGGACTAGGCCAAGAGACCCAGTACTTC. Its translation is CASSLARGLGQETQYF. Supplemented by reference TRBV5-1 and TRBJ2-5, the full variable domain reads KAGVTQTPRYLIKTRGQQVTLSCSPISGHRSVSWYQQTPGQGLQFLFEYFSETQRNKGNFPGRFSGRQFSNSRSEMNVSTLELGDSALYLCASSLARGLGQETQYFGPGTRLLVL.